Below, 8 T cell receptor beta chains from the same sample are listed, as sequenced in a study of regulatory T cells in long-lasting Graves disease. Documented time point: newly diagnosed GD, antithyroid drugs for less than 3 months. PBMC-derived RNA was used for the TCR library. To make TCR beta libraries, researchers used iRepertoire HTBI primers and Arm-PCR of CDR3 regions. One entry per CDR3 protein results from TCRdb running MiXCR on the multiplex PCR reads. The table lists around 400,000 distinct CDR3 sequences, over 12% of them singletons. This sample was shared with a second study, whose subject was T cells in Graves' hyperthyroidism and ophthalmopathy.

The sequencing here drew on peripheral blood mononuclear cells (PBMCs), taken at new diagnosis, from a patient treated with antithyroid drugs. The receptors were sampled from a woman in her 40s with Graves disease.

This clonotype was seen many times. V is TRBV6-5 and J is TRBJ1-2, with D tentatively TRBD1 (5 bases). V was cut by 2 bases and J by 5 bases, with 12 bases left in between. This CDR3 is built from 14 residues. Germline V gene data show CDR1 as MNHEY and CDR2 as SVGAGI. DNA for the CDR3: TGTGCCAGCAGTTACGGGTTGAGGGGTTATGGCTACACCTTC. Amino acid sequence: CASSYGLRGYGYTF.

The sample holds a few counts of this clonotype. The rearrangement joins TRBV5-1 to TRBJ1-6; D is unclear. Between the trimmed V and J ends, which lost 4 bases and 8 bases, there was a span of 10 bases. This CDR3 is built from 13 residues. Germline V gene lookup returns CDR1 SGHRS and CDR2 YFSETQ. CDR3 amino acids: CASSQRIDSPLHF. DNA for the CDR3: TGCGCCAGCAGCCAAAGAATCGATTCACCCCTCCACTTT.

To note about this clonotype: One base separates it from a far larger clone, so it is likely a read error. J is TRBJ2-1 and V is TRBV3-1; D perhaps matches TRBD1 (5 bases). The end of the DNA aligns better with TRBJ2-5, so the J call may be wrong. The germline gives CDR1 LGHDT, CDR2 YNNKEL (reference sequence). The CDR3 contains 14 residues. CDR3 sequence: CASSQRQIGKTQYF. Written as DNA, the CDR3 is TGTGCCAGCAGCCAGCGACAGATCGGAAAGACCCAGTACTTC.

To note about this clonotype: A much larger clone lies one base from this, so it may be a read error. The rearrangement links TRBV28 to TRBJ2-3; 8 bases align to TRBD1. Per the germline V gene, CDR1 is MDHEN and CDR2 is SYDVKM. This CDR3 region has 15 residues. V was clipped by 5 bases and J by 1 base; unmatched bases: 5. The DNA for the CDR3 is TGTGCCAGCAGTGAACTGGACAGGGGCACAGATACGCAGTATTTT. Translated: CASSELDRGTDTQYF.

This chain links TRBV10-3 with TRBJ1-1, with no clear D. In germline, CDR1 is ENHRY, CDR2 SYGVKD. The CDR3 loop spans 11 amino acids. Trimming left V 5 bases short and J 4 bases short, with 5 bases between. The CDR3 nucleotides read TGTGCCATCAGTCGGGGCACTGAAGCTTTCTTT. This translates into CAISRGTEAFF.

The J gene is TRBJ2-7, the V gene TRBV10-3; 7 bases align to TRBD1. This CDR3 comprises 15 residues. Per the germline V gene, CDR1 is ENHRY and CDR2 is SYGVKD. The ends lost 4 bases at V and 1 base at J; junction bases unmatched: 7. The CDR3 sequence is CAISVKTGPSYEQYF. The CDR3 DNA sequence: TGTGCCATCAGTGTAAAGACAGGGCCATCCTACGAGCAGTACTTC.

This clonotype was picked up many times. One end of the junction varies from germline; a read error may be responsible. The V call is TRBV7-9, the J call TRBJ2-3; D is perhaps TRBD1 or TRBD2 (6 bases each). CDR1 and CDR2 from the germline V gene are SEHNR and FQNEAQ (reference sequence). The CDR3 length is 13 residues. The DNA of the CDR3 is TGTGCCAGCAGCTTTGAGGGGGGTCCGGCCGATCATTTT. Translated, it gives CASSFEGGPADHF. The variable domain in full, completed from reference TRBV7-9 and TRBJ2-3, reads DTGVSQNPRHKITKRGQNVTFRCDPISEHNRLYWYRQTLGQGPEFLTYFQNEAQLEKSRLLSDRFSAERPKGSFSTLEIQRTEQGDSAMYLCASSFEGGPADHFGPGTRLTVL.

Written as DNA, the CDR3 is TGTGCCACCAGTGATTGGACCCACAATGAGCAGTTCTTC. This translates into CATSDWTHNEQFF. This chain connects TRBV24-1 to TRBJ2-1; D ambiguous. This CDR3 region has 13 residues. V was shortened by 2 bases and J by 5 bases, with 6 bases between the two germline ends. The germline V gene encodes CDR1 KGHDR and CDR2 SFDVKD.